These 5 T cell receptor beta chains share one sample of origin, sequenced in a study of shared clonotypes between healthy human individuals. TCRdb's table, derived via immunoSEQ multiplex PCR, lists solely in-frame clones and lacks some. The table lists some 450,000 clones, approximately 71% of them singletons. The specimen was PBMCs. These receptors all come from a woman in her thirties or forties in good health. Some clones in this sample may be carry-over from other donors' samples.

This chain joins TRBV9 and TRBJ2-7, with TRBD1 matching over 12 bases. The CDR3 is made up of 14 amino acids. Germline loops: CDR1 SGDLS, CDR2 YYNGEE. J gave up 6 bases and V 2 bases, and 3 bases lay outside the gene matches. Here the CDR3 DNA reads TGTGCCAGCAGCGTGGGGACAGGGGGCGGCGAGCAGTACTTC. Amino acids: CASSVGTGGGEQYF.

A word on this clone: A much bigger clone sits one base away, suggesting this may be a read error. The chain recombines TRBV5-1 with TRBJ1-4, with 10 bases lining up with TRBD1. Per the germline V gene, CDR1 is SGHRS and CDR2 is YFSETQ. V dropped 0 bases and J dropped 6; count of bases not matched to a gene: 2. The CDR3 has 15 amino acids. The DNA of the CDR3 is TGCGCCAGCAGCTTGGCCGGGACAGGGGATGAAAAACTGTTTTTT. It yields the protein CASSLAGTGDEKLFF.

This chain joins TRBV28 and TRBJ1-5, with 10 bases identical to TRBD1. V shed 5 bases and J 1 base; nucleotides not matched to a gene: 11. Germline V lookup: CDR1 MDHEN, CDR2 SYDVKM. There are 18 residues in the CDR3. CDR3 in amino acids: CASSVPGTGVGSNQPQHF. CDR3 DNA sequence: TGTGCCAGCAGTGTCCCCGGGACAGGGGTGGGGAGCAATCAGCCCCAGCATTTT.

A remark on this clone: A far larger clone is one nucleotide away, so this likely arose from a read error. The chain joins TRBV2 to TRBJ1-2, with D maybe TRBD1 (6 bases). The V gene lost 7 bases and the J gene lost 3 bases, with 12 bases spanning the gap. The CDR3 extends over 13 amino acids. Germline V gene data show CDR1 as SNHLY and CDR2 as FYNNEI. This chain's CDR3 is CASMGTRDYGYTF. CDR3 coding DNA: TGTGCCAGCATGGGGACAAGGGACTATGGCTACACCTTC.

This chain uses TRBV5-1 with TRBJ2-3; tentatively, D is TRBD2 (6 bases). Germline assignment: CDR1 SGHRS and CDR2 YFSETQ. Trimming cost V 7 bases and J 1 base, with 19 bases left between them. This CDR3 has 16 amino acids. CDR3: CASGPLRGSGTDTQYF. Written as DNA, the CDR3 is TGCGCCAGCGGTCCATTACGGGGGTCCGGCACAGATACGCAGTATTTT.